The clone carrying this T cell receptor beta chain was observed many times. As yet, its antigen is unknown. The data are from a study of T cells in Graves' hyperthyroidism and ophthalmopathy. PBMCs stemmed from less than 13 ml fresh peripheral blood. Study conclusions and caveats: The blood repertoire included most of the expanded thyroid clonotypes above 0.001.

The CDR3 length is 14 residues. With V trimmed by 4 bases and J by 4 bases, 6 bases remained unmatched. The germline V gene has CDR1 DFQATT and CDR2 SNEGSKA (reference sequence). There were TCR beta CDR3 regions amplified from RNA transcripts. First-round RT-PCR targeting the TCR CDR3 was performed with the HTBI primer set. MiXCR, run by TCRdb on the multiplex PCR reads, gives a single entry per CDR3 protein. The sample carries under 500,000 distinct CDR3 sequences, around 15% recorded once. The sequencing sample was made of blood. This TCR came from a man aged 50 to 60 with Graves' ophthalmopathy. This rearrangement joins TRBV20-1 to TRBJ2-7; 11 bases fit TRBD1. Written as DNA, the CDR3 is TGCAGTGCTACTTCGGACAGGGGGCTTTACGAGCAGTACTTC. It encodes CSATSDRGLYEQYF.